This T cell receptor (beta chain) is from a study of patients and donors after allogeneic stem cell transplantation. TCRdb passed the RT-PCR reads through MiXCR, listing each CDR3 protein once. The table lists some 960,000 distinct CDR3 sequences, approximately 18% of them singletons. V lost 4 bases to trimming and J lost 8 bases, with 12 bases between them. The CDR3 is made up of 13 amino acids. CDR1 MGHDK and CDR2 SYGVNS come from the germline V gene. The sequence derives from a human donor who was either an allogeneic HSCT recipient or a stem cell or donor lymphocyte infusion donor (not recorded which). It is not recorded whose cells these are; they may come from a transplant donor. V gene TRBV25-1 combines with J gene TRBJ2-1, with a possible D match to TRBD1 (6 bases). The sequencing sample was made of blood, either unsorted or a sorted T cell fraction (not recorded which). The CDR3: CASSAQGRDEQFF. As DNA, the CDR3 is TGTGCCAGCAGTGCACAGGGTAGGGATGAGCAGTTCTTC.